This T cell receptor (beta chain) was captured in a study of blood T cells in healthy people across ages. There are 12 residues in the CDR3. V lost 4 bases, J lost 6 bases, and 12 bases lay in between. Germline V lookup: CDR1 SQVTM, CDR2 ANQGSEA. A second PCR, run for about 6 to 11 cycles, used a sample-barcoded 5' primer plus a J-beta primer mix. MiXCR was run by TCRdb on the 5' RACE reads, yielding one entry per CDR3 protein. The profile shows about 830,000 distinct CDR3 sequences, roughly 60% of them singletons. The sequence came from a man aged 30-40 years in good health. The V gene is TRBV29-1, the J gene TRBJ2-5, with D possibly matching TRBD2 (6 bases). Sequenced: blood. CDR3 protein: CSVGAGLQTQYF. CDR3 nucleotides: TGCAGCGTTGGTGCGGGGTTACAGACCCAGTACTTC.